These 6 T cell receptor beta chains were all obtained from the same sample, sequenced in a study of Ad26.COV2.S vaccination and SARS-CoV-2 variants. The data were produced by immunoSEQ multiplex PCR, yet TCRdb's version contains in-frame clones alone and is incomplete. Of roughly 700,000 clones in the sample, approximately 88% were seen once. The sample's treatment: some 19 received Ad26.COV2.S at low or high dose, single or two shots; about 5 received placebo; per-sample allocation not given. Sampling happened 63 days after the first vaccine or placebo injection. Sequencing used peripheral blood, obtained in a trial of Ad26.COV2.S vaccine versus placebo. The receptors were gathered from a person aged 18-65 years who received the Ad26.COV2.S COVID-19 vaccine or a placebo.

The chain couples TRBV10-2 to TRBJ1-6; D is possibly TRBD1 (6 bases). Germline values: CDR1 WSHSY, CDR2 SAAADI. Trimming removed 0 bases at V and 7 bases at J, with 10 bases between. The CDR3 totals 15 residues. CDR3 amino acids: CASSESPGENSPLHF. CDR3 nucleotides: TGCGCCAGCAGTGAGTCTCCAGGGGAAAATTCACCCCTCCACTTT.

This rearrangement joins TRBV2 to TRBJ2-7, with 10 bases that match TRBD1. Trimming took 7 bases from V and 5 from J; bases not matched to a gene: 8. Germline V CDR1 and CDR2: SNHLY, FYNNEI. The CDR3 contains 14 residues. The CDR3 protein is CASTPDRGRHEQYF. DNA for the CDR3: TGTGCCAGCACCCCGGACAGGGGGAGGCACGAGCAGTACTTC.

V and J are TRBV4-1 and TRBJ2-7; D not certain. Germline V gives CDR1 MGHRA, CDR2 YSYEKL. This CDR3 spans 12 amino acids. Between the trimmed V and J ends, which lost 2 bases and 5 bases, there was a span of 7 bases. The CDR3 region is CASSQSSDEQYF. CDR3 DNA sequence: TGCGCCAGCAGCCAATCTAGTGACGAGCAGTACTTC.

The chain is built from TRBV6-2 or TRBV6-3 and TRBJ1-2, with D hard to call. V was trimmed by 5 bases and J by 4 bases, leaving 26 bases between them. CDR1 and CDR2 (germline): MNHEY, SVGEGT. This CDR3 has 18 amino acids. The CDR3 DNA sequence: TGTGCCAGCAGTCCCTCATTCACATACCGGGGAATAATCTATGGCTACACCTTC. Translating it yields CASSPSFTYRGIIYGYTF.

CDR3 amino acids: CASSLAGGSREYNEQFF. The CDR3 DNA follows: TGTGCCAGCAGCTTAGCTGGGGGGAGTCGGGAATACAATGAGCAGTTCTTC. The rearrangement joins TRBV11-3 to TRBJ2-1; D perhaps matches TRBD2 (6 bases). The ends were cut back, 1 base at V and 4 bases at J, with 17 bases in the middle. The CDR3 extends over 17 amino acids. The V gene's germline CDR1 is SGHNT and CDR2 YENEEA.

This chain links TRBV9 with TRBJ1-6; D not certain. This CDR3 spans 14 amino acids. The germline V gene has CDR1 SGDLS and CDR2 YYNGEE. V shed 0 bases and J shed 8 bases, with 9 bases lying between them. CDR3 in DNA: TGTGCCAGCAGCGTAGGATTCGCTGATTCACCCCTCCACTTT. This sequence encodes CASSVGFADSPLHF.